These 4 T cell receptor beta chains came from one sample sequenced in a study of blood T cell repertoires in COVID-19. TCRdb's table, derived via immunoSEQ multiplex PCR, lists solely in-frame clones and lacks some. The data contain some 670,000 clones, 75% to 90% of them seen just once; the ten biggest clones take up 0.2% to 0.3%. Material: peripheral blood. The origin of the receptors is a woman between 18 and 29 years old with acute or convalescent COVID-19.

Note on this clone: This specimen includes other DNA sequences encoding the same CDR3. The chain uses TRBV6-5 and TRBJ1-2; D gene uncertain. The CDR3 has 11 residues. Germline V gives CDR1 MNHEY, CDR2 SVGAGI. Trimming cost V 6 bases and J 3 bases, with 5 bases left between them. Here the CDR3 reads CASSSDYGYTF. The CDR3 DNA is TGTGCCAGCAGCTCAGACTATGGCTACACCTTC.

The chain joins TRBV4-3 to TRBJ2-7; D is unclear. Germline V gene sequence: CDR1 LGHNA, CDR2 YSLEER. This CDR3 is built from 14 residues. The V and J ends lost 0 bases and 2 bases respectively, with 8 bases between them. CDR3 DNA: TGCGCCAGCAGCCAAGACAGATCCCCCTACGAGCAGTACTTC. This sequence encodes CASSQDRSPYEQYF.

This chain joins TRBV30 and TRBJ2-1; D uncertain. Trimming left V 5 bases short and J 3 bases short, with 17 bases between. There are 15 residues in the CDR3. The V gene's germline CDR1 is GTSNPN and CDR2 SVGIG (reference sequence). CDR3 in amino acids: CAWAPLSGFYNEQFF. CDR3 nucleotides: TGTGCCTGGGCCCCGTTATCGGGTTTCTACAATGAGCAGTTCTTC. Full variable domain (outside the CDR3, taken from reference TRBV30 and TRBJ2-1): SQTIHQWPATLVQPVGSPLSLECTVEGTSNPNLYWYRQAAGRGLQLLFYSVGIGQISSEVPQNLSASRPQDRQFILSSKKLLLSDSGFYLCAWAPLSGFYNEQFFGPGTRLTVL.

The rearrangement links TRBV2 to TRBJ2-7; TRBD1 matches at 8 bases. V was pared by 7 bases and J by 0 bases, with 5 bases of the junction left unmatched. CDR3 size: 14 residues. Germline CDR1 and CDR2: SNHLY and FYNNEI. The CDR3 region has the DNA TGTGCCAGCACCGTGGACAGGGCCTCCTACGAGCAGTACTTC. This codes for CASTVDRASYEQYF.